The clone carrying this T cell receptor (beta chain) was detected only a few times. The data were obtained in a study of response to subunit inactivated influenza vaccine. CDR1 SEHNR and CDR2 FQNEAQ come from the germline V gene (reference sequence). Trimming cost V 5 bases and J 7 bases, with 17 bases left between them. The CDR3 length is 15 residues. TCRdb ran MiXCR on the RT-PCR reads and lists one entry per CDR3 protein. The sample carries under 800,000 distinct CDR3 sequences, 11% to 15% recorded once. This sample comprised PBMCs from blood, obtained around 14 days before vaccination. This receptor was taken from a man aged 50-59 years who received an inactivated influenza vaccine. The chain carries TRBV7-9 and TRBJ2-2; D is possibly TRBD1 or TRBD2 (5 bases each). CDR3 protein: CASSRRDGRVGELFF. The CDR3 nucleotides read TGTGCCAGCAGCAGAAGGGACGGACGAGTCGGGGAGCTGTTTTTT.